This TCR beta chain comes out of a study of patients and donors after allogeneic stem cell transplantation (dated by TCRdb to about 2020). This clonotype was found a few times. Its antigen remains unidentified. No much larger clone exists at a distance of one base, and base qualities are not known. Including cysteine and phenylalanine, the CDR3 has 14 amino acids. The retained sequence is limited to the CDR3, 42 bases, with the frame set at the first base. V is trimmed back by 3 bases and J by 6 bases, and the junction contains 4 bases that no gene match accounts for. Per the germline V gene, SGHRS is the CDR1 and YFSETQ is the CDR2. Library preparation was by RT-PCR. The sequencing machine was a NextSeq 550. The raw public reads went through TCRdb reprocessing: fastp at Q25, MiXCR clone calling, in-frame beta chains kept. Duplicate CDR3 protein sequences are folded into a single record with the most common DNA and genes. The sample data list over 400,000 distinct CDR3 sequences, and around 15% of these were observed just once. In total, the top ten clones hold 7% to 7.5% of the sample.

The clonotype originates from a human donor who was either an allogeneic HSCT recipient or a stem cell or donor lymphocyte infusion donor (not recorded which). It is not recorded whose cells these are; they may come from a transplant donor. The sample consisted of blood, either unsorted or a sorted T cell fraction (not recorded which). The receptor chain draws on TRBV5-1 and TRBJ2-2; TRBD1 matches 8 bases in the middle. Here the CDR3 is given as CASSWRTGPGELFF. The bases read TGCGCCAGCAGCTGGAGGACAGGGCCCGGGGAGCTGTTTTTT.